This T cell receptor beta chain stems from a study of T cell repertoires in cytomegalovirus infection. This CDR3 spans 12 amino acids. The V end was cut by 4 bases, the J end by 8 bases, with 10 bases between. This clonotype was observed at least ten times. Its antigen is unidentified. General observations from the study: The ex vivo response showed dominance by HLA-C-restricted CMV-specific TCR beta clonotypes.

TCRdb re-called the reads with MiXCR, one entry per CDR3 protein. Of about 920,000 distinct CDR3 sequences in the sample, roughly 30% are singletons; the top ten hold around 15%. This sample comprised cultured CD8+ T cells from PBMCs, obtained from culture after CMV antigen stimulation. The source of this sequence is a human donor in good health (CMV status not recorded). Some clones in this sample may be carry-over from other donors' samples. The chain is built from TRBV12-3 or TRBV12-4 and TRBJ2-3; D is possibly TRBD2 (6 bases). The CDR3 protein is CASSSGGGTQYF. The DNA of the CDR3 is TGTGCCAGCAGTTCCGGGGGAGGTACGCAGTATTTT.